This T cell receptor (beta chain) was identified during a study of T cells in Graves' hyperthyroidism and ophthalmopathy. Study overall: At initial diagnosis, before any treatment had begun, peripheral blood was obtained.

Regions amplified from RNA transcripts were the TCR beta CDR3 regions. A set of HTBI primers served as the primers for a first-round RT-PCR of the TCR CDR3. TCRdb re-called the multiplex PCR reads through MiXCR, storing one row per CDR3 protein. The data contain under 350,000 distinct CDR3 sequences, roughly 18% of them singletons. Findings and caveats of the study: In validation, the model predicted ophthalmopathy. These predictions came a median approximately six months before onset.

Germline CDR1 reads SGHNT; CDR2 reads YYREEE (reference sequence). The CDR3 spans 15 residues. Trimming cost V 0 bases and J 4 bases, with 12 bases left between them. Comments on this clonotype: Its antigen is undetermined.

Graves' hyperthyroidism is called stable when ophthalmopathy does not progress within 18 months. The PBMCs were taken from 10 ml of fresh peripheral blood. The V gene is TRBV5-4, the J gene TRBJ2-3, with a weak D call TRBD1 (6 bases). Source material: blood. The clonotype was recovered from a woman in her forties or fifties with Graves' hyperthyroidism. CDR3 bases: TGTGCCAGCAGCTTGGCAGGGGTTGGAGCAGATACGCAGTATTTT. Encoded protein: CASSLAGVGADTQYF. Full variable domain (remainder filled in from reference TRBV5-4 and TRBJ2-3): ETGVTQSPTHLIKTRGQQVTLRCSSQSGHNTVSWYQQALGQGPQFIFQYYREEENGRGNFPPRFSGLQFPNYSSELNVNALELDDSALYLCASSLAGVGADTQYFGPGTRLTVL.